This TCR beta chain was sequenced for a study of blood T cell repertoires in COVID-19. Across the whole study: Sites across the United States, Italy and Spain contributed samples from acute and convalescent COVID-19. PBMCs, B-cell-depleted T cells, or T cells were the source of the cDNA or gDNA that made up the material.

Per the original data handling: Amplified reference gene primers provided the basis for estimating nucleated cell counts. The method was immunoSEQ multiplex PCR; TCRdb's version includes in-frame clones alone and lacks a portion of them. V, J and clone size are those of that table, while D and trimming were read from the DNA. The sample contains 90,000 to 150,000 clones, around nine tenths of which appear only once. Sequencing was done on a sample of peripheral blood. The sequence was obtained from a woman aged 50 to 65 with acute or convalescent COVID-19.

CDR3 nucleotide sequence: TGTGCCATACAGGGGAACGAATTTTACGAGCAGTACTTC. Residues: CAIQGNEFYEQYF. This chain connects TRBV10-3 to TRBJ2-7, with 7 bases matching TRBD1. The V and J ends lost 9 bases and 4 bases, in that order; junction bases with no gene match: 9. The CDR3 is made up of 13 amino acids. The germline gives CDR1 ENHRY, CDR2 SYGVKD.